This TCR beta chain was identified during a study of T cell changes during pregnancy in multiple sclerosis. TCRdb's copy holds only in-frame clones and misses some; the assay was immunoSEQ multiplex PCR. The table has tens of thousands of clones, 90% to 97% seen once. The sample in question was CD8+ T cells from peripheral blood mononuclear cells, obtained after pregnancy. The receptor comes from a female donor with multiple sclerosis, enrolled in a pregnancy study.

CDR3 region: CAISESSLRDEKLFF. The CDR3, as DNA: TGTGCCATCAGTGAGTCGAGTTTGCGGGATGAAAAACTGTTTTTT. The genes are TRBV10-3 and TRBJ1-4; no definite D call. Germline assignment: CDR1 ENHRY and CDR2 SYGVKD. V shed 0 bases and J shed 6 bases, with 11 bases lying between them. This CDR3 is 15 amino acids long.